This T cell receptor beta chain derives from a study of sequential checkpoint blockade in melanoma. Across the whole study: Arm A got nivolumab then ipilimumab; arm B the reverse, 1:1. After both sequences, patients received maintenance nivolumab.

There are 18 residues in the CDR3. Germline CDR1 reads SNHLY; CDR2 reads FYNNEI. V gave up 4 bases and J gave up 1 base; unmatched junction bases: 11. Produced via immunoSEQ multiplex PCR; TCRdb's table is partial and in-frame only. This table holds 25,000 to 30,000 clones, approximately 77% found once. Sample treatment: randomized to nivolumab then ipilimumab (arm A) or the reverse (arm B). Patients had received no earlier DNA-damaging chemotherapy. From thawed PBMCs, live CD3+CD8+ cells negative for CD19 and CD56 were sorted. The material was CD8+ T cells sorted from blood (inferred from file names), obtained from a patient given nivolumab and ipilimumab in sequence. This TCR was sampled from a human donor with melanoma. The chain joins TRBV2 to TRBJ1-5; 9 bases map to TRBD1. DNA for the CDR3: TGTGCCAGCAGTGGGGGGACAGGGTTCCGCTTAAGCAATCAGCCCCAGCATTTT. It codes for CASSGGTGFRLSNQPQHF. The complete variable domain, with remaining parts taken from reference TRBV2 and TRBJ1-5, reads EPEVTQTPSHQVTQMGQEVILRCVPISNHLYFYWYRQILGQKVEFLVSFYNNEISEKSEIFDDQFSVERPDGSNFTLKIRSTKLEDSAMYFCASSGGTGFRLSNQPQHFGDGTRLSIL.